This T cell receptor beta chain was captured by sequencing in a study of shared clonotypes between healthy human individuals. This clone has just one count. Germline loops: CDR1 LNHNV, CDR2 YYDKDF (reference sequence). V was pared by 3 bases and J by 0 bases, with 8 bases between. The CDR3 is made up of 15 amino acids. Some clones are missing from TCRdb's copy, which holds only in-frame ones; the method was immunoSEQ multiplex PCR. Altogether roughly 2 million clones are present, more than 90% being singletons, with the ten largest covering less than 0.15%. Sample: naive CD4+ T cells sorted from blood. As to subset: CD45RA+ positively selected. The J gene is TRBJ1-4, the V gene TRBV15; D perhaps matches TRBD1 (5 bases). The receptor comes from a man aged 18 to 29 in good health. CDR3 residues: CATSRDTATNEKLFF. The CDR3 nucleotides are TGTGCCACCAGCAGGGACACAGCAACTAATGAAAAACTGTTTTTT.